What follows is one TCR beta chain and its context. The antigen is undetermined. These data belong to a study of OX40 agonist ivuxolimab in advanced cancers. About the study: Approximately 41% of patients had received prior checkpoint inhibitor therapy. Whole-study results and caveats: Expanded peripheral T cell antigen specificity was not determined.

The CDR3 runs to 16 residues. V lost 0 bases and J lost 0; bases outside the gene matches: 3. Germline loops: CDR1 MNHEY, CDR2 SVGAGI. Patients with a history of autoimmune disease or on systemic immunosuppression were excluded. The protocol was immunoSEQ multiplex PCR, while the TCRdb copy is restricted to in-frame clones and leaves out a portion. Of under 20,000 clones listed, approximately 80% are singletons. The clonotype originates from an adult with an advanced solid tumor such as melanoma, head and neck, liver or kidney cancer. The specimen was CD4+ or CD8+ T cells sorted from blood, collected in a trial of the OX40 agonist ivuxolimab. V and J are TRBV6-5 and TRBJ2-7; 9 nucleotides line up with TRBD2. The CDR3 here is CASSYSPAGGSYEQYF. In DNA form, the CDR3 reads TGTGCCAGCAGTTACTCACCAGCGGGGGGCTCCTACGAGCAGTACTTC.